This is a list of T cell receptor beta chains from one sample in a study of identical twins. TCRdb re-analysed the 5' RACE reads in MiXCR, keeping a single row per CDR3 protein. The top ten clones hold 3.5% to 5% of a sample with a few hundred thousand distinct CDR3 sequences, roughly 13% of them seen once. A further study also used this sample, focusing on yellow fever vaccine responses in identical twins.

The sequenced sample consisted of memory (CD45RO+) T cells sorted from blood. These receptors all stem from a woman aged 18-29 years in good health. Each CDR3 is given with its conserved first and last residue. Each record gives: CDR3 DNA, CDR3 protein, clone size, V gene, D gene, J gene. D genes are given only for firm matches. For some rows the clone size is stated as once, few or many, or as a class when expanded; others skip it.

CDR3 DNA: TGTGCCAGCAGCTTAGGGACTAGCGGATACTACAATGAGCAGTTCTTC; CDR3 protein: CASSLGTSGYYNEQFF; clone size: few; V gene: TRBV7-8; D gene: TRBD2; J gene: TRBJ2-1
CDR3 DNA: TGCAGTGCTATCCTAACCGATGGATTGGGGCAGTACTTC; CDR3 protein: CSAILTDGLGQYF; clone size: .; V gene: TRBV20-1; D gene: .; J gene: TRBJ2-7
CDR3 DNA: TGTGCCAGCAGCGTAGTCGGGACCATACAAGAGACCCAGTACTTC; CDR3 protein: CASSVVGTIQETQYF; clone size: few; V gene: TRBV9; D gene: .; J gene: TRBJ2-5
CDR3 DNA: TGCAGCGTTGAGGGGGGGGTTCGGGAGCAGTTCTTC; CDR3 protein: CSVEGGVREQFF; clone size: .; V gene: TRBV29-1; D gene: TRBD2; J gene: TRBJ2-1
CDR3 DNA: TGTGCCAGCAGCGTCCACCGGGACAGGATCTACGAGCAGTACTTC; CDR3 protein: CASSVHRDRIYEQYF; clone size: .; V gene: TRBV7-2; D gene: TRBD1; J gene: TRBJ2-7
CDR3 DNA: TGTGCCAGCAGACCCCCTGGGGGACTAGAAAGAAACATTCAGTACTTC; CDR3 protein: CASRPPGGLERNIQYF; clone size: .; V gene: TRBV12-3/TRBV12-4; D gene: TRBD2; J gene: TRBJ2-4
CDR3 DNA: TGCAGCGTTGGGGGCAACGAGCAGTACTTC; CDR3 protein: CSVGGNEQYF; clone size: few; V gene: TRBV29-1; D gene: .; J gene: TRBJ2-7
CDR3 DNA: TGCAGTGCTAGAGATTCGGCCACCTATGGCTACACCTTC; CDR3 protein: CSARDSATYGYTF; clone size: .; V gene: TRBV20-1; D gene: .; J gene: TRBJ1-2
CDR3 DNA: TGTGCCAGCAGTCTACGGGTAGCCTTCGATGGCTACACCTTC; CDR3 protein: CASSLRVAFDGYTF; clone size: .; V gene: TRBV12-3/TRBV12-4; D gene: .; J gene: TRBJ1-2
CDR3 DNA: TGTGCCAGCAGGGGGGGACAGGACCTCTATGGCTACACCTTC; CDR3 protein: CASRGGQDLYGYTF; clone size: many; V gene: TRBV2; D gene: TRBD1; J gene: TRBJ1-2
CDR3 DNA: TGTGCCAGCAGCCAAACGGGACGGAAAAACATTCAGTACTTC; CDR3 protein: CASSQTGRKNIQYF; clone size: few; V gene: TRBV3-1; D gene: .; J gene: TRBJ2-4
CDR3 DNA: TGTGCCAGCAGCTACTTCGGGACTTCCTCCTACGAGCAGTACTTC; CDR3 protein: CASSYFGTSSYEQYF; clone size: many; V gene: TRBV7-2; D gene: .; J gene: TRBJ2-7
CDR3 DNA: TGTGCCAGCAGTTACAGGGGTAGTCAGCCCCAGCATTTT; CDR3 protein: CASSYRGSQPQHF; clone size: .; V gene: TRBV6-5; D gene: .; J gene: TRBJ1-5
CDR3 DNA: TGCAGTGCTACCGGGGACGGTCGGAGCTCCTACGAGCAGTACTTC; CDR3 protein: CSATGDGRSSYEQYF; clone size: few; V gene: TRBV20-1; D gene: .; J gene: TRBJ2-7
CDR3 DNA: TGTGCCAGCAGTCCAAGACAGGGGGCTTACAATGAGCAGTTCTTC; CDR3 protein: CASSPRQGAYNEQFF; clone size: few; V gene: TRBV7-3; D gene: TRBD1; J gene: TRBJ2-1
CDR3 DNA: TGTGCCAGCAGCTTATACGAGGGGGCAAACGAGCAGTACTTC; CDR3 protein: CASSLYEGANEQYF; clone size: .; V gene: TRBV7-2; D gene: TRBD1; J gene: TRBJ2-7
CDR3 DNA: TGTGCCAGCAGCTTGAATAGCGGGGGGGCTGGAGATACGCAGTATTTT; CDR3 protein: CASSLNSGGAGDTQYF; clone size: .; V gene: TRBV7-6; D gene: TRBD2; J gene: TRBJ2-3
CDR3 DNA: TGTGCTAGCAGCTTAAGGGCCACCGGGGAGCTGTTTTTT; CDR3 protein: CASSLRATGELFF; clone size: few; V gene: TRBV7-7; D gene: .; J gene: TRBJ2-2
CDR3 DNA: TGTGCCAGCAGCCGCCAGGGGGCAAAATACAATGAGCAGTTCTTC; CDR3 protein: CASSRQGAKYNEQFF; clone size: few; V gene: TRBV3-1; D gene: TRBD1; J gene: TRBJ2-1
CDR3 DNA: TGTGCCAGCAGCCGACCGCCGGGACCCTATTTGAACACTGAAGCTTTCTTT; CDR3 protein: CASSRPPGPYLNTEAFF; clone size: few; V gene: TRBV3-1; D gene: .; J gene: TRBJ1-1
CDR3 DNA: TGTGCCAGCAGTTTAGCCTCCCCGGGACAGGGGGTAAATGAGCAGTTCTTC; CDR3 protein: CASSLASPGQGVNEQFF; clone size: .; V gene: TRBV12-3/TRBV12-4; D gene: TRBD1; J gene: TRBJ2-1
CDR3 DNA: TGCGCCAGCAAAACAGGTGGAGGTTCAGCAGATACGCAGTATTTT; CDR3 protein: CASKTGGGSADTQYF; clone size: many; V gene: TRBV5-1; D gene: .; J gene: TRBJ2-3
CDR3 DNA: TGTGCCAGCAGCTCCCCCGGGACAGGGGCCTACGAGCAGTACTTC; CDR3 protein: CASSSPGTGAYEQYF; clone size: .; V gene: TRBV4-2; D gene: TRBD1; J gene: TRBJ2-7
CDR3 DNA: TGCGCCAGCAGCCGGGAGGGGGGCAATCAGCCCCAGCATTTT; CDR3 protein: CASSREGGNQPQHF; clone size: .; V gene: TRBV5-1; D gene: .; J gene: TRBJ1-5
CDR3 DNA: TGCGCCAGCAGCCAAGATGAGGGGGGAGAGACCCAGTACTTC; CDR3 protein: CASSQDEGGETQYF; clone size: many; V gene: TRBV4-3; D gene: .; J gene: TRBJ2-5
CDR3 DNA: TGTGCCCGCAGCCCCGGACTAGCGGGAGGACCAAGCTCCTACGAGCAGTACTTC; CDR3 protein: CARSPGLAGGPSSYEQYF; clone size: .; V gene: TRBV2; D gene: TRBD2; J gene: TRBJ2-7
CDR3 DNA: TGCAGTGCTAGAGAAAGGGGGCGGGGGGCCAACGTCCTGACTTTC; CDR3 protein: CSARERGRGANVLTF; clone size: .; V gene: TRBV20-1; D gene: TRBD1; J gene: TRBJ2-6